These T cell receptor beta chains were read from a single sample in a study of PD-1 blockade in classical Hodgkin lymphoma. The method was immunoSEQ multiplex PCR; TCRdb's version includes in-frame clones alone and lacks a portion of them. The sample consists of more than 25,000 clones, 60% to 80% of them appearing once. The input for sequencing was peripheral blood mononuclear cells (PBMCs), taken before the second cycle of nivolumab. Source of these receptors: a human donor with classical Hodgkin lymphoma. CDR3s include the opening cysteine and the closing phenylalanine or tryptophan. The order of the fields is clone size, J gene, D gene, V gene, CDR3 protein, CDR3 DNA. The D gene is left open where the match is weak. Only part of the rows carry a size: once, few, many, or a class if the clone is expanded.

NA	TRBJ1-1	NA	TRBV27	CASRPDGLNTEAFF	TGTGCCAGCAGACCGGACGGATTGAACACTGAAGCTTTCTTT
NA	TRBJ2-6	NA	TRBV21-1	CASSKVSGGRSHEASGANVLTF	TGTGCCAGCAGCAAAGTGAGCGGGGGCAGGTCACACGAAGCTTCTGGGGCCAACGTCCTGACTTTC
NA	TRBJ2-3	TRBD1	TRBV5-4	CASSFPGTGNTDTQYF	TGTGCCAGCAGCTTCCCCGGGACAGGGAACACAGATACGCAGTATTTT
NA	TRBJ1-1	NA	TRBV23-1	CASSTGNTEAFF	TGCGCCAGCAGTACTGGAAACACTGAAGCTTTCTTT
NA	TRBJ2-2	NA	TRBV11-3	CASSSPLMDTGELFF	TGTGCCAGCAGCTCCCCCCTAATGGACACCGGGGAGCTGTTTTTT
NA	TRBJ1-5	NA	TRBV30	CAWSSGRNQPQHF	TGTGCCTGGAGTTCCGGACGGAATCAGCCCCAGCATTTT
NA	TRBJ1-3	NA	TRBV18	CASSPDLLLGNTIYF	TGTGCCAGCTCACCGGACCTACTCCTTGGAAACACCATATATTTT
NA	TRBJ2-3	TRBD2	TRBV7-9	CASSYSGYTDTQYF	TGTGCCAGCAGCTATAGCGGGTACACAGATACGCAGTATTTT
NA	TRBJ2-7	TRBD1	TRBV5-1	CASSFLGQGVDEQYF	TGCGCCAGCAGCTTCTTGGGACAGGGCGTTGACGAGCAGTACTTC
once	TRBJ2-7	TRBD2	TRBV6-5	CASSRAGGYEQYF	TGTGCCAGCAGCCGGGCGGGGGGCTACGAGCAGTACTTC
NA	TRBJ1-5	TRBD1	TRBV5-6	CASRPPTDRGKSNQPQHF	TGTGCCAGCAGACCTCCTACTGACAGGGGGAAAAGCAATCAGCCCCAGCATTTT
NA	TRBJ2-1	NA	TRBV6-5	CASTLEAGHEQFF	TGTGCCAGCACACTCGAGGCCGGGCATGAGCAGTTCTTC
NA	TRBJ2-5	NA	TRBV18	CASSPLRGQETQYF	TGTGCCAGCTCACCATTAAGGGGCCAAGAGACCCAGTACTTC
NA	TRBJ2-3	NA	TRBV6-5	CASRHSGADTQYF	TGTGCCAGCAGACACTCAGGGGCAGATACGCAGTATTTT
few	TRBJ1-1	NA	TRBV2	CASSERRLEAFF	TGTGCCAGCAGTGAAAGGCGGTTGGAAGCTTTCTTT
NA	TRBJ2-7	TRBD2	TRBV18	CASSLSELALYEQYF	TGTGCCAGCTCCCTCAGTGAACTAGCGCTTTACGAGCAGTACTTC
NA	TRBJ2-5	NA	TRBV19	CASSGRQETQYF	TGTGCCAGTAGTGGGCGACAAGAGACCCAGTACTTC
NA	TRBJ1-5	NA	TRBV2	CASSLAGTEVRNQPQHF	TGTGCCAGCAGTTTGGCCGGGACGGAGGTTCGCAATCAGCCCCAGCATTTT
NA	TRBJ1-2	TRBD1	TRBV28	CASSFEQGFDGYTF	TGTGCCAGCAGTTTTGAACAGGGGTTTGATGGCTACACCTTC
NA	TRBJ2-7	TRBD2	TRBV4-1	CASSQGSGGLSYEQYF	TGCGCCAGCAGCCAAGGCAGCGGGGGGCTAAGCTACGAGCAGTACTTC